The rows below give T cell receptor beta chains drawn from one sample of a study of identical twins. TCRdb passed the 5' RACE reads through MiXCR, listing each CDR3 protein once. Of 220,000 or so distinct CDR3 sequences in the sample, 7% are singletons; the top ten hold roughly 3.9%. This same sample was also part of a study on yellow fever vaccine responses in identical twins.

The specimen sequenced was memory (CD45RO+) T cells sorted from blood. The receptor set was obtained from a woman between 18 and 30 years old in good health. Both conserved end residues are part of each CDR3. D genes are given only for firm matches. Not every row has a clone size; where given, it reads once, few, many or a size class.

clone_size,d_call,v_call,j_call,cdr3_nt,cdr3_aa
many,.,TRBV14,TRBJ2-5,TGTGCCAGCAGCCCAGGGGCGGGGGAGACCCAGTACTTC,CASSPGAGETQYF
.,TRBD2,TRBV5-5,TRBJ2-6,TGTGCCAGCAGCTTAACTAGCGGGAGGGCCTCTGGGGCCAACGTCCTGACTTTC,CASSLTSGRASGANVLTF
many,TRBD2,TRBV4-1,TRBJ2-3,TGCGCCAGCAGCCAAGCCCTTACCGGGAGGACGCAGTATTTT,CASSQALTGRTQYF
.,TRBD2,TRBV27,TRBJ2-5,TGTGCCAGCAGTTTATTCGGGTACGGGACTAGCGGGAGTATAGAGACCCAGTACTTC,CASSLFGYGTSGSIETQYF
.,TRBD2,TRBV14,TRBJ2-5,TGTGCCAGCAGCCACTGGTCCAGCGGGGGGGCAGAGACCCAGTACTTC,CASSHWSSGGAETQYF
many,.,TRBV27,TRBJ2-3,TGTGCCAGCAGTTTCTGGAGGGGTCACACAGATACGCAGTATTTT,CASSFWRGHTDTQYF
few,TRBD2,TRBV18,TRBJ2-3,TGTGCCAGCTCATCACGAGGACTAGCGACCAGCACAGATACGCAGTATTTT,CASSSRGLATSTDTQYF
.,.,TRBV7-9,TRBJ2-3,TGTGCCAGCAGCTTACGTATGCTGTGGGGAGGCACAGATACGCAGTATTTT,CASSLRMLWGGTDTQYF
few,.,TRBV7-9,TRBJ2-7,TGTGCCAGCAGCGTAGACACACCACGTACCTACGAGCAGTACTTC,CASSVDTPRTYEQYF
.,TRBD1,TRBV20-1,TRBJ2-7,TGCAGTGCCGACGTCCCGGGACAGTCTACCTACGAGCAGTACTTC,CSADVPGQSTYEQYF
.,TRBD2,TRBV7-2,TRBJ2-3,TGTGCCAGCAGCTTAGCCCCCCCGACTAGCGGAAGCACAGATACGCAGTATTTT,CASSLAPPTSGSTDTQYF
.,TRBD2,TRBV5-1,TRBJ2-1,TGCGCCAGCAGCTTAGTTCGCGGGACTAGCCGCGATGAGCAGTTCTTC,CASSLVRGTSRDEQFF
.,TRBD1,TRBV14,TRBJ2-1,TGTGCCAGCAGATTCGGACAGGGAGTTGGTGAGCAGTTCTTC,CASRFGQGVGEQFF
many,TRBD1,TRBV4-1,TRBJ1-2,TGCGCCAGCAGCCAAGATATCCGGGACAGAACTTATGTCGGCTACACCTTC,CASSQDIRDRTYVGYTF
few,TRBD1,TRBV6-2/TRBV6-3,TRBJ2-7,TGTGCCAGCAGTACCGGGACAGTTCGGTCCTACGAGCAGTACTTC,CASSTGTVRSYEQYF
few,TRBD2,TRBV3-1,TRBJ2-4,TGTGCCAGCAGCGACACCGGGACTAGTGTTACGTTTCAGTACTTC,CASSDTGTSVTFQYF
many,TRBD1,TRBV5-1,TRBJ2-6,TGCGCCAGCAGCGGACAGGCGACCTCTGGGGCCAACGTCCTGACTTTC,CASSGQATSGANVLTF
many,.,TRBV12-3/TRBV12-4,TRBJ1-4,TGTGCCAGCAGCAAGGGGGGATCAGATGAAAAACTGTTTTTT,CASSKGGSDEKLFF
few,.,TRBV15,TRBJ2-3,TGTGCCACCAGCCCCCGAAGCACAGATACGCAGTATTTT,CATSPRSTDTQYF
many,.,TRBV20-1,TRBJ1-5,TGCAGTGCTAGAGGAGGTGGTAGCGGCCAGCCCCAGCATTTT,CSARGGGSGQPQHF
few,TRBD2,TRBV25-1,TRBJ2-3,TGTGCCAGCGAAACAAAACTAGCGGGGAGCACAGATACGCAGTATTTT,CASETKLAGSTDTQYF
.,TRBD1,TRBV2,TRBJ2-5,TGTGCCAGCAGTGTGGGCAGGGGGCAAGCGACCCAGTACTTC,CASSVGRGQATQYF
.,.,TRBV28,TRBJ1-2,TGTGCCAGCAGTTTATGGCAAAGGGACTATGGCTACACCTTC,CASSLWQRDYGYTF
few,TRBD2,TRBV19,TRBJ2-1,TGTGCCAGTACCCCCCTGAGTCTAGCGGGAGCTCCCGGTTCCTACAATGAGCAGTTCTTC,CASTPLSLAGAPGSYNEQFF
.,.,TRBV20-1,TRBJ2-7,TGCAGTGCTTGGGGTCGAGGTGGGGCCTACGAGCAGTACTTC,CSAWGRGGAYEQYF
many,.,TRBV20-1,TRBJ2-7,TGCAGTGCTAGAGCCTACGGGGATGGTAGCCATAGATTACCCTACGAGCAGTACTTC,CSARAYGDGSHRLPYEQYF
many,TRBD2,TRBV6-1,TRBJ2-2,TGTGCCAGCACAGCACTTCTGGCGGGAGACACCGGGGAGCTGTTTTTT,CASTALLAGDTGELFF
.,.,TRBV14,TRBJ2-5,TGTGCCAGCAGCCCGAGGACGTTCCAAGAGACCCAGTACTTC,CASSPRTFQETQYF
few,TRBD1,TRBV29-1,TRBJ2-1,TGCAGCGTTCGACAGGGGGCCCTCAATGAGCAGTTCTTC,CSVRQGALNEQFF
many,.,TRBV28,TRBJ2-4,TGTGCCAGCAGCTCAGGCACCTGGGAGCCCAAAAACATTCAGTACTTC,CASSSGTWEPKNIQYF
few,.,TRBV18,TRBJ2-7,TGTGCCAGCTCACCACTGGGATTTAACTACGAGCAGTACTTC,CASSPLGFNYEQYF
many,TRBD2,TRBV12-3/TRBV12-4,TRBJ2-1,TGTGCCAGCAGTCGGGGACTAGCGGACCGACTTGAGCAGTTCTTC,CASSRGLADRLEQFF
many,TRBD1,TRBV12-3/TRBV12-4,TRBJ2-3,TGTGCCAGCAGTTTAGAGGCGCGCAGGGGGTTAGATACGCAGTATTTT,CASSLEARRGLDTQYF
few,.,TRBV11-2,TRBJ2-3,TGTGCCAGCAGCTTAGCGCTACTCGAAGATACGCAGTATTTT,CASSLALLEDTQYF
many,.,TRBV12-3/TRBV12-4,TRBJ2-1,TGTGCCAGCAGAAGGAACCTGGGGGACAATGAGCAGTTCTTC,CASRRNLGDNEQFF
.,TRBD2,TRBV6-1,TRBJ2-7,TGTGCCAGCAGCCTAACGGTTGGCGGGAGCCGAAACGAGCAGTACTTC,CASSLTVGGSRNEQYF
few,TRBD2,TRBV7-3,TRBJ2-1,TGTGCCAGCAGCTTAAGCGGACTAGCGGGGGACAATGAGCAGTTCTTC,CASSLSGLAGDNEQFF
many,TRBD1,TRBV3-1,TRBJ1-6,TGTGCCAGCAGGGAGACAGGGGCCCTGAATTCACCCCTCCACTTT,CASRETGALNSPLHF
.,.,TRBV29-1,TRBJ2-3,TGCAGCGTTCTGGTCTGGGTTACAGATACGCAGTATTTT,CSVLVWVTDTQYF
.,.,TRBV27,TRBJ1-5,TGTGCCAGTAAGACAGGAAAGGGCAATCAGCCCCAGCATTTT,CASKTGKGNQPQHF
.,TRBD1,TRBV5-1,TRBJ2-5,TGCGCCAGCTCCCCGGGACAGGGCCCTAGGAGGCAAGAGACCCAGTACTTC,CASSPGQGPRRQETQYF
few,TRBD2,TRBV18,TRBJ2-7,TGTGCCAGCTCACTTTCACCAGAACTAGCGGGGTACTTC,CASSLSPELAGYF
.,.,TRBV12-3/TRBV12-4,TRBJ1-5,TGTGCCAGCAGAAGGGTGGGGCCCGGTCAGCCCCAGCATTTT,CASRRVGPGQPQHF
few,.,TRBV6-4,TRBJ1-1,TGTGCCAGCAGCGAATCGGGGTTGGGGACTGAAGCTTTCTTT,CASSESGLGTEAFF
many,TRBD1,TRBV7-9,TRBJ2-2,TGTGCCAGCAGCGCGGACAGGGGTAACACCGGGGAGCTGTTTTTT,CASSADRGNTGELFF